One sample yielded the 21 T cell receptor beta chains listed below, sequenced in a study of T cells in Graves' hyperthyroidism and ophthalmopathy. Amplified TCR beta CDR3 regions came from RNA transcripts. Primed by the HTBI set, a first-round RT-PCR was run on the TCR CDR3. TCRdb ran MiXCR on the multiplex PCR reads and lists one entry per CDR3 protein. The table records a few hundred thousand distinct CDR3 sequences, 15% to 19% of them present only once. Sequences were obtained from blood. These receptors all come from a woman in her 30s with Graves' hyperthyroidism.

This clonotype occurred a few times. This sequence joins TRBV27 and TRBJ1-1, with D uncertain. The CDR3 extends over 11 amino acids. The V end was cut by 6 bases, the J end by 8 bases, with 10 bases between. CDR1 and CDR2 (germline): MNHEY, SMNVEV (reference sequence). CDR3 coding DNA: TGTGCCAGCAGACCCAAAGGGGAAGCTTTCTTT. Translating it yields CASRPKGEAFF.

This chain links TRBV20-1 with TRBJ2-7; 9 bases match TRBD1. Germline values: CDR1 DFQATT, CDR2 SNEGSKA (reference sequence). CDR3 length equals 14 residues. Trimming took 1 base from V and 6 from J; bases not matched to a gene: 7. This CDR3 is CSARAGQGASEQYF. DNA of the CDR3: TGCAGTGCTAGAGCGGGACAGGGTGCATCCGAGCAGTACTTC.

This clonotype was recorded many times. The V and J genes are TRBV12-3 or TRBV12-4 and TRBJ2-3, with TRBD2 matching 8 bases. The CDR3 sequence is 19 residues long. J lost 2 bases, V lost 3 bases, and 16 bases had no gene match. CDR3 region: CASSFDSGIRGLNTDTQYF. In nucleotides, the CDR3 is TGTGCCAGCAGTTTTGATAGCGGGATAAGAGGGCTAAACACAGATACGCAGTATTTT.

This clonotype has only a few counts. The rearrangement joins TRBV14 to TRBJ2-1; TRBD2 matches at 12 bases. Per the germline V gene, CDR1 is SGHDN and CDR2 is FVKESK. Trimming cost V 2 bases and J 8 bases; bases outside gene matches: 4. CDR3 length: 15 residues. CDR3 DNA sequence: TGTGCCAGCAGCCAACTGACTAGCGGGAGCGATGAGCAGTTCTTC. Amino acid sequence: CASSQLTSGSDEQFF. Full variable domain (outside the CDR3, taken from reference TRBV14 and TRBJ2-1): EAGVTQFPSHSVIEKGQTVTLRCDPISGHDNLYWYRRVMGKEIKFLLHFVKESKQDESGMPNNRFLAERTGGTYSTLKVQPAELEDSGVYFCASSQLTSGSDEQFFGPGTRLTVL.

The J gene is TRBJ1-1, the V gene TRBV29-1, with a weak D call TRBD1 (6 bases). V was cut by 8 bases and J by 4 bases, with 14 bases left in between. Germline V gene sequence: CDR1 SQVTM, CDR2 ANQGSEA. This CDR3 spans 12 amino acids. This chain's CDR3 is CSMLQGGTEAFF. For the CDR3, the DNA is TGCAGCATGCTACAGGGCGGCACTGAAGCTTTCTTT.

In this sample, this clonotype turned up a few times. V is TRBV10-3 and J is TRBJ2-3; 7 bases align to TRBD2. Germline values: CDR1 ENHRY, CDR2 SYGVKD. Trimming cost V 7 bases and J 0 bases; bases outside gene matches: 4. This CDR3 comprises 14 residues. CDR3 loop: CAINPGLSTDTQYF. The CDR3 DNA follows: TGTGCCATCAACCCGGGACTAAGCACAGATACGCAGTATTTT.

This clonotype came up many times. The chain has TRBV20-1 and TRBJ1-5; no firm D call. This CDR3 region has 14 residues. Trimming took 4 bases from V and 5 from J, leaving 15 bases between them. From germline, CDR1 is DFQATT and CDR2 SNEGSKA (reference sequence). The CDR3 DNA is TGCAGTGCTAATCTAGGTGGGCGCGATCAGCCCCAGCATTTT. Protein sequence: CSANLGGRDQPQHF.

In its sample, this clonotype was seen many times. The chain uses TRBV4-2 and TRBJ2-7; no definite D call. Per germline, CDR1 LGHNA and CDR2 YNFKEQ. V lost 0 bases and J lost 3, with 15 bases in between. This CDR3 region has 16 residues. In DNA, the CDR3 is TGTGCCAGCAGCCAAGATGAGGCAAGGATAGGCTACGAGCAGTACTTC. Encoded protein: CASSQDEARIGYEQYF.

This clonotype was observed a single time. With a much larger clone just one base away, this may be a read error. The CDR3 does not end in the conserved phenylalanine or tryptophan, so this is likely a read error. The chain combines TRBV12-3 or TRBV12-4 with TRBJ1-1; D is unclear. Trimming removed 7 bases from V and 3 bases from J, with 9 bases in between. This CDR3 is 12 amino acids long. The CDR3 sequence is CASIKGDTEAFI. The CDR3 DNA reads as TGTGCCAGCATAAAGGGCGACACTGAAGCTTTCATT.

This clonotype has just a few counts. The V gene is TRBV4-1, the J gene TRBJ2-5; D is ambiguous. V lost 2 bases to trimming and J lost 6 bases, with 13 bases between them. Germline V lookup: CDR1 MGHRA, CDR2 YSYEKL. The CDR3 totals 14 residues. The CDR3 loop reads CASSQYDTAQTQYF. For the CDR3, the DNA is TGCGCCAGCAGCCAATATGACACCGCCCAGACCCAGTACTTC.

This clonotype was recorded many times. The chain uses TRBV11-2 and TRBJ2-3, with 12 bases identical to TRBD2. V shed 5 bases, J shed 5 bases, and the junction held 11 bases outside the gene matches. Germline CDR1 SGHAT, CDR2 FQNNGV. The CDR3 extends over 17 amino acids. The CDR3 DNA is TGTGCCAGCAGCCGAGGACTAGCGGGACCAAGGGGAGATACGCAGTATTTT. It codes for CASSRGLAGPRGDTQYF.

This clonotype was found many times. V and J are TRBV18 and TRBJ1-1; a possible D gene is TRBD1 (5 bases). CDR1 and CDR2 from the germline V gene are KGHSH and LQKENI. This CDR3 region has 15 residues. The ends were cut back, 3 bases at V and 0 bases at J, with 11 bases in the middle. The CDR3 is CASSPSTGMNTEAFF. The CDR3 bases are TGTGCCAGCTCACCCTCTACAGGCATGAACACTGAAGCTTTCTTT.

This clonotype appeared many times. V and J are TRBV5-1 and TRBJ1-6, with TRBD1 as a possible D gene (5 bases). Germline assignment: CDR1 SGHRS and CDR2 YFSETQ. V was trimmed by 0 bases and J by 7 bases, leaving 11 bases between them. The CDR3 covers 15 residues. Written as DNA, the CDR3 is TGCGCCAGCAGCTTGGGGGCAGGGCCGAATTCACCCCTCCACTTT. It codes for CASSLGAGPNSPLHF.

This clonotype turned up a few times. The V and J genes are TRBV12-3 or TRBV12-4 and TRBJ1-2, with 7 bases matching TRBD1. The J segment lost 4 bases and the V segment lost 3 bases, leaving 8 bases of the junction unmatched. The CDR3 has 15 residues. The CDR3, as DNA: TGTGCCAGCAGTTTTTTACCCCAGGGGGGCTATGGCTACACCTTC. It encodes CASSFLPQGGYGYTF.

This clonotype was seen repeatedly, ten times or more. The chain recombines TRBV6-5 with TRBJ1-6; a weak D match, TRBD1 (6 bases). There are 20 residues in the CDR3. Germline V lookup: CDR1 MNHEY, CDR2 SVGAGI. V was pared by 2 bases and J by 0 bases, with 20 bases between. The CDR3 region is CASSYVGVAQGSSYNSPLHF. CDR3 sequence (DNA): TGTGCCAGCAGTTACGTTGGGGTCGCGCAGGGGAGCTCCTATAATTCACCCCTCCACTTT.

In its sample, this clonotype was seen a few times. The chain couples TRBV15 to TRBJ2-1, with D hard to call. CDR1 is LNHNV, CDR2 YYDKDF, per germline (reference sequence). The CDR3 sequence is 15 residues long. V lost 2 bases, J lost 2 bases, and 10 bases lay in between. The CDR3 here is CATSRRLEAYNEQFF. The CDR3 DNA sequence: TGTGCCACCAGCAGACGCTTGGAAGCCTACAATGAGCAGTTCTTC.

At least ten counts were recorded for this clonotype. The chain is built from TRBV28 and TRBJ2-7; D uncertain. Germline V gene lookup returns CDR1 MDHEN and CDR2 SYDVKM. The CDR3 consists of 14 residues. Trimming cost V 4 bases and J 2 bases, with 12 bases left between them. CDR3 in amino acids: CASSSWTPAYEQYF. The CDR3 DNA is TGTGCCAGCAGTTCCTGGACGCCCGCCTACGAGCAGTACTTC. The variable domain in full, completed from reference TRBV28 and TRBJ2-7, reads DVKVTQSSRYLVKRTGEKVFLECVQDMDHENMFWYRQDPGLGLRLIYFSYDVKMKEKGDIPEGYSVSREKKERFSLILESASTNQTSMYLCASSSWTPAYEQYFGPGTRLTVT.

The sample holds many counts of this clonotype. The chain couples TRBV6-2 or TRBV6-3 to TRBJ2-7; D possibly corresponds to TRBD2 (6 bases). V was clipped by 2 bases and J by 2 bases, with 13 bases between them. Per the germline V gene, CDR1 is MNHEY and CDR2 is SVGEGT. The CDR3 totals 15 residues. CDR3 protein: CASSYPLGGAYEQYF. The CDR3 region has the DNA TGTGCCAGCAGTTACCCCCTAGGCGGGGCCTACGAGCAGTACTTC.

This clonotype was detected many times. CDR3 sequence: CASLGQDNTEAFF. The CDR3 DNA sequence: TGTGCCAGCTTGGGACAGGACAACACTGAAGCTTTCTTT. The genes are TRBV7-8 and TRBJ1-1, with 8 bases that match TRBD1. V was pared by 8 bases and J by 2 bases, with 4 bases of the junction left unmatched. This CDR3 spans 13 amino acids. Germline lookup yields CDR1 SGHVS and CDR2 FQNEAQ.

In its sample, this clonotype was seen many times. This chain's CDR3 is CASRKTSGIYAGELFF. CDR3 in DNA: TGTGCCAGCAGAAAGACTAGCGGGATATACGCCGGGGAGCTGTTTTTT. The chain carries TRBV7-2 and TRBJ2-2, with 11 bases lining up with TRBD2. Trimming removed 6 bases from V and 6 bases from J; junction bases left unmatched: 9. Germline V gives CDR1 SGHTA, CDR2 FQGNSA. This CDR3 has 16 residues.

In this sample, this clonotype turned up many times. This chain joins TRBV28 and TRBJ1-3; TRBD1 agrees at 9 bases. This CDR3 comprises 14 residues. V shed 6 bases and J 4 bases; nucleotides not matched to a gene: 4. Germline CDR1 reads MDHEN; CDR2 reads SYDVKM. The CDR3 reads CASREDRGGNTIYF. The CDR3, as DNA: TGTGCCAGCAGAGAGGACAGGGGAGGAAACACCATATATTTT.